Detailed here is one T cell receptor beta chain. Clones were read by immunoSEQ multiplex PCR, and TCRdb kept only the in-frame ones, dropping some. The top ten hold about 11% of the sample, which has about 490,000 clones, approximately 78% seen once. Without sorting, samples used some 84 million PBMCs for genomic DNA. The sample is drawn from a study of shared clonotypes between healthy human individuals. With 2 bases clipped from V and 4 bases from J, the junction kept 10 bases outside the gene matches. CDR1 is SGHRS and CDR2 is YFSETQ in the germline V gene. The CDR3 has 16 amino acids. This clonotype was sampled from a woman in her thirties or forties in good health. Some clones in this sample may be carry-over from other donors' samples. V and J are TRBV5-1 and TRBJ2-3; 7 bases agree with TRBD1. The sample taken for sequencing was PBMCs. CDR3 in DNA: TGCGCCAGCAGCTTTACAGGGGACGCGGGCTCAGATACGCAGTATTTT. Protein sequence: CASSFTGDAGSDTQYF.